This passage covers 21 T cell receptor beta chains from one sample sequenced in a study of blood T cells in healthy people across ages. Primed by a sample-barcoded 5' primer and a J-beta primer mix, a second PCR proceeded for about 7 to 11 cycles. TCRdb re-called the 5' RACE reads through MiXCR, storing one row per CDR3 protein. The sample contains about 1.7 million distinct CDR3 sequences, 28% of which appear only once. Sequenced input: blood. The origin of the receptors is a woman aged 30 to 39 in good health.

This clonotype has more than one count but fewer than ten. This chain joins TRBV7-9 and TRBJ2-1, with 10 bases aligning to TRBD2. This CDR3 spans 15 amino acids. CDR1 SEHNR and CDR2 FQNEAQ come from the germline V gene (reference sequence). V lost 6 bases and J lost 5; bases outside the gene matches: 7. This CDR3 is CASRQSGRANNEQFF. CDR3 nucleotide sequence: TGTGCCAGCAGACAAAGCGGGAGGGCCAACAATGAGCAGTTCTTC.

About this clonotype itself: A junction end diverges from the germline sequence, so it may reflect a read error. This chain links TRBV20-1 with TRBJ1-4; no firm D call. The length of the CDR3 is 8 residues. Looked up from germline, CDR1 is DFQATT and CDR2 is SNEGSKA (reference sequence). The CDR3 sequence is CSASNPGF. The CDR3 bases are TGCAGTGCTAGTAACCCAGGTTTT.

V gene TRBV5-6 combines with J gene TRBJ2-5, with 11 nucleotides matching TRBD2. This CDR3 has 16 residues. V dropped 5 bases and J dropped 5; count of bases not matched to a gene: 11. In germline, CDR1 is SGHDT, CDR2 YYEEEE. The CDR3 region is CASSLTSGAHKETQYF. The CDR3, as DNA: TGTGCCAGCAGTCTGACTAGCGGGGCTCACAAGGAGACCCAGTACTTC.

This clonotype has just a few counts. The chain employs TRBV5-6 and TRBJ1-4; possible D gene TRBD1, 6 bases. V was pared by 3 bases and J by 4 bases, with 13 bases between. Germline-derived CDR1 and CDR2 are SGHDT and YYEEEE. CDR3 length equals 15 residues. CDR3 bases: TGTGCCAGCAGCTACAACCAGGGGAGTAATGAAAAACTGTTTTTT. It codes for CASSYNQGSNEKLFF.

As regards this clonotype: A clone one base away is much larger, so this may be a read error. The rearrangement joins TRBV10-3 to TRBJ2-1, with 12 bases lining up with TRBD2. The CDR3 has 16 amino acids. Germline V CDR1 and CDR2: ENHRY, SYGVKD. CDR3 DNA: TGTGCCATCAGTGAGCCGACTAGCGGGAGAGCCAATGAGCACTTCTTC. Its translation is CAISEPTSGRANEHFF.

This clonotype was observed a handful of times. V and J are TRBV21-1 and TRBJ1-5. TRBV21-1 is a documented pseudogene. The CDR3 contains 18 residues. The CDR3: CASSKAQGGWDPHQPQHF. The CDR3 bases are TGTGCCAGCAGCAAAGCCCAAGGAGGCTGGGATCCCCATCAGCCCCAGCATTTT.

The rearrangement joins TRBV4-3 to TRBJ2-5; TRBD2 aligns across 7 bases. The J call is doubtful: the DNA matches TRBJ2-7 better. There are 16 residues in the CDR3. Looked up from germline, CDR1 is LGHNA and CDR2 is YSLEER. The CDR3, as DNA: TGCGCCAGCAGCCAAGATCCGGAGACTAGCAGTTCCGAGCAGTACTTC. Protein sequence: CASSQDPETSSSEQYF.

Turning to this clonotype: Because the CDR3 is missing its conserved closing phenylalanine or tryptophan, this is likely a read error. This chain links TRBV5-1 with TRBJ1-6; no reliable D call. In germline, CDR1 is SGHRS, CDR2 YFSETQ. The CDR3 extends over 13 amino acids. V dropped 4 bases and J dropped 8 bases, with 10 bases sitting between them. The CDR3, as DNA: TGCGCCAGCAGCCTTGAGGTGGATTCACCCCTCCACCTT. Translating it yields CASSLEVDSPLHL.

The chain carries TRBV6-1 and TRBJ2-1, with D possibly TRBD2 on 5 matching bases. The DNA matches TRBJ2-7 better at its end, which makes the J call doubtful. Germline V gives CDR1 MNHNS, CDR2 SASEGT. This CDR3 comprises 15 residues. The CDR3 here is CASTGAVLPYNEQYF. Here the CDR3 DNA reads TGTGCCAGCACTGGAGCGGTTCTCCCCTACAATGAGCAGTACTTC.

The J gene is TRBJ1-4, the V gene TRBV4-3; 7 bases are a match to TRBD1. The CDR3 loop spans 17 amino acids. J lost 8 bases, V lost 0 bases, and 12 bases had no gene match. Germline V lookup: CDR1 LGHNA, CDR2 YSLEER. This CDR3 is CASSQDRVAGGLEKLFF. The CDR3 coding sequence is TGCGCCAGCAGCCAAGATAGAGTGGCAGGGGGTCTGGAAAAACTGTTTTTT.

The V gene is TRBV6-6, the J gene TRBJ2-1; 9 bases line up with TRBD2. CDR3 length equals 13 residues. CDR1 is MNHNY, CDR2 SVGAGI, per germline (reference sequence). V trimming: 6 bases; J trimming: 9 bases; junction bases outside the gene matches: 6. CDR3 DNA sequence: TGTGCCAGCAGCAAGCGGGAGGATACTGAGCAGTTCTTC. Encoded protein: CASSKREDTEQFF.

This clonotype was recorded at least ten times. This chain connects TRBV7-2 to TRBJ2-1, with 12 bases identical to TRBD1. V was pared by 2 bases and J by 7 bases, with 3 bases of the junction left unmatched. Per the germline V gene, CDR1 is SGHTA and CDR2 is FQGNSA. There are 15 residues in the CDR3. This CDR3 is CASSLRDRGRNEQFF. CDR3 DNA sequence: TGTGCCAGCAGCTTACGGGACAGGGGGCGAAATGAGCAGTTCTTC. The full variable domain, with the rest looked up from reference TRBV7-2 and TRBJ2-1, is GAGVSQSPSNKVTEKGKDVELRCDPISGHTALYWYRQSLGQGLEFLIYFQGNSAPDKSGLPSDRFSAERTGGSVSTLTIQRTQQEDSAVYLCASSLRDRGRNEQFFGPGTRLTVL.

The chain carries TRBV20-1 and TRBJ2-7, with a tentative D call TRBD2 (6 bases). Trimming pared 0 bases from V and 7 bases from J, leaving 10 bases between. This CDR3 has 12 amino acids. Germline loops: CDR1 DFQATT, CDR2 SNEGSKA (reference sequence). The CDR3 coding sequence is TGCAGTGCTAGAGATCAGGAGGGAGAGCAGTACTTC. It is translated as CSARDQEGEQYF.

As for this clonotype: The junction departs from germline at one end; a sequencing error may be responsible. This chain joins TRBV5-5 and TRBJ1-2, with a possible D match to TRBD1 (5 bases). There are 16 residues in the CDR3. Germline values: CDR1 SGHKS, CDR2 YYEKEE (reference sequence). The CDR3 loop reads CAGSTGRAEGGYGYTF. The CDR3 coding sequence is TGTGCCGGCAGTACGGGCAGGGCCGAGGGCGGCTATGGCTACACCTTC.

This clonotype showed up many times. This chain connects TRBV6-5 to TRBJ2-1; TRBD2 matches 11 bases. Trimming took 3 bases from V and 3 from J; bases not matched to a gene: 1. Germline V lookup: CDR1 MNHEY, CDR2 SVGAGI. The CDR3 is 15 amino acids. CDR3 nucleotides: TGTGCCAGCAGTTATACTAGCGGGGGCTACAATGAGCAGTTCTTC. Translated: CASSYTSGGYNEQFF.

This clonotype was counted a few times. The junction departs from germline at one end; a sequencing error may be responsible. The chain carries TRBV10-1 and TRBJ1-6, with 9 bases that match TRBD1. The CDR3 has 14 amino acids. The germline V gene encodes CDR1 WNHNN and CDR2 SYGVQD (reference sequence). The CDR3 DNA reads as TGCGCCAGCAGAGAGGACAGGGGTCCTTATCCCCCCCACTTT. Translating gives CASREDRGPYPPHF.

The chain combines TRBV12-3 or TRBV12-4 with TRBJ2-1, with D unclear. This CDR3 region has 11 residues. V shed 8 bases and J shed 5 bases, with 7 bases lying between them. The chain's CDR3 is CASADNNEQFF. The CDR3 DNA reads as TGTGCCAGCGCCGATAACAATGAGCAGTTCTTC.

This clonotype was detected ten times or more. The J gene is TRBJ2-1, the V gene TRBV29-1; TRBD1 matches 9 bases. J was trimmed by 3 bases and V by 7 bases; bases with no gene match: 7. Germline V gives CDR1 SQVTM, CDR2 ANQGSEA. This CDR3 comprises 14 residues. For the CDR3, the DNA is TGCAGCGCCTCTACGGGACAGGGCTACAATGAGCAGTTCTTC. Protein: CSASTGQGYNEQFF.

This clonotype was found a few times. The chain uses TRBV7-2 and TRBJ2-7, with D unresolved. The CDR3 consists of 12 residues. From germline, CDR1 is SGHTA and CDR2 FQGNSA. Trimming left V 3 bases short and J 2 bases short, with 5 bases between. CDR3 protein: CASSFDAYEQYF. CDR3 in DNA: TGTGCCAGCAGCTTCGATGCCTACGAGCAGTACTTC.

This clonotype was detected only a few times. The chain recombines TRBV10-3 with TRBJ2-1; TRBD2 matches at 7 bases. This CDR3 comprises 14 residues. V lost 5 bases and J lost 6; bases outside the gene matches: 7. Germline CDR1 is ENHRY and CDR2 is SYGVKD. The DNA for the CDR3 is TGTGCCATCAGTACTAGCGAACCAATCAATGAGCAGTTCTTC. Protein sequence: CAISTSEPINEQFF.

The genes are TRBV9 and TRBJ2-1, with 12 nucleotides matching TRBD2. Trimming cost V 0 bases and J 4 bases; bases outside gene matches: 8. Per the germline V gene, CDR1 is SGDLS and CDR2 is YYNGEE. The CDR3 extends over 18 amino acids. CDR3 sequence reads: CASSVAIRTSGVYNEQFF. The CDR3 coding sequence is TGTGCCAGCAGCGTAGCTATCCGGACTAGCGGGGTTTACAATGAGCAGTTCTTC.